Listed below are T cell receptor beta chains from one sample, sequenced in a study of response to subunit inactivated influenza vaccine. TCRdb re-analysed the RT-PCR reads in MiXCR, keeping a single row per CDR3 protein. The repertoire has more than 500,000 distinct CDR3 sequences, roughly 12% of them found once; the top ten carry approximately 10%. The same data also contributed to another study, on T cells expressing NK-cell markers.

The sequencing here drew on PBMCs from blood, taken on the day of vaccination. These receptors were obtained from a man between 45 and 60 years old who received an inactivated influenza vaccine. CDR3s include the opening cysteine and the closing phenylalanine or tryptophan. D genes are given only for firm matches. Clone sizes are given selectively: once, few, many, or a class where the clone is expanded.

d_gene	abundance	j_gene	v_gene	CDR3aa	CDR3nt
TRBD2	few	TRBJ2-2	TRBV2	CASNYVGLAGGYAGELFF	TGTGCCAGCAACTACGTGGGACTAGCGGGAGGTTACGCCGGGGAGCTGTTTTTT
.	.	TRBJ2-2	TRBV20-1	CSAKRGSTGELFF	TGCAGTGCCAAGAGGGGGAGCACCGGGGAGCTGTTTTTT
.	few	TRBJ2-7	TRBV12-3/TRBV12-4	CASSFTESSYEQYF	TGTGCCAGCAGTTTTACAGAGAGCTCCTACGAGCAGTACTTC
.	.	TRBJ1-5	TRBV20-1	CSARAGGNQPQHF	TGCAGTGCTAGAGCGGGGGGCAATCAGCCCCAGCATTTT
TRBD1	few	TRBJ2-2	TRBV3-1	CASSHPPGTGGFGELFF	TGTGCCAGCAGCCACCCGCCCGGGACAGGGGGCTTCGGGGAGCTGTTTTTT
.	few	TRBJ2-2	TRBV18	CASSPNGETTGELFF	TGTGCCAGCTCACCAAACGGGGAGACCACCGGGGAGCTGTTTTTT
TRBD1	many	TRBJ1-2	TRBV12-3/TRBV12-4	CASSLDRDYGYTF	TGCGCCAGCAGCTTGGACAGGGACTATGGCTACACCTTC
TRBD2	.	TRBJ2-7	TRBV7-2	CASSPTSGRSYEQYF	TGTGCCAGCAGCCCGACTAGCGGGAGGTCCTACGAGCAGTACTTC
.	few	TRBJ2-4	TRBV20-1	CSARVGQNYIQYF	TGCAGTGCTAGAGTGGGGCAGAATTACATTCAGTACTTC
.	many	TRBJ1-6	TRBV3-1	CASSLVTPGANSPLHF	TGTGCCAGCAGCCTCGTAACTCCGGGAGCCAATTCACCCCTCCACTTT
.	.	TRBJ2-5	TRBV5-1	CASSLGADQETQYF	TGCGCCAGCAGCTTGGGTGCCGACCAAGAGACCCAGTACTTC
.	.	TRBJ2-5	TRBV20-1	CSARDVTNQETQYF	TGCAGTGCTAGAGATGTGACCAACCAAGAGACCCAGTACTTC
.	few	TRBJ1-2	TRBV5-5	CASSLSPDGYYGYTF	TGTGCCAGCAGCTTGTCGCCTGACGGATACTATGGCTACACCTTC
.	few	TRBJ2-7	TRBV5-1	CASSSSVGSSYEQYF	TGCGCCAGCAGCAGTAGCGTCGGAAGCTCCTACGAGCAGTACTTC
TRBD2	many	TRBJ2-1	TRBV5-1	CASSFGTSLVDEQFF	TGCGCCAGCAGCTTTGGGACTAGTCTTGTCGATGAGCAGTTCTTC
.	.	TRBJ2-5	TRBV15	CATSREEASDKETQYF	TGTGCCACCAGCAGAGAAGAGGCTAGCGATAAAGAGACCCAGTACTTC
TRBD1	.	TRBJ2-2	TRBV10-3	CAISETGVTGELFF	TGTGCCATCAGTGAGACAGGGGTCACCGGGGAGCTGTTTTTT
TRBD2	.	TRBJ2-2	TRBV5-5	CASSLDPSGGKTGELFF	TGTGCCAGCAGCTTGGATCCTAGCGGGGGGAAGACCGGGGAGCTGTTTTTT
TRBD1	.	TRBJ1-2	TRBV5-1	CASSSTGGGGYGYTF	TGCGCCAGCAGCTCTACAGGGGGGGGCGGCTATGGCTACACCTTC